Presented here are 12 T cell receptor beta chains from one specimen sequenced in a study of shared clonotypes between healthy human individuals. Clones were sequenced by immunoSEQ multiplex PCR, and TCRdb holds only the in-frame ones, with some missing. The table records a few million clones, about 90% of them present only once. Sequences were obtained from naive CD4+ T cells from PBMCs. As for subset: CD45RA+ positively selected. These receptor sequences come from a man younger than 35 in good health. Some clones in this sample may be carry-over from other donors' samples.

A remark on this clone: The junction departs from the called germline gene at one end, perhaps through a read error. The chain employs TRBV6-1 and TRBJ1-2; 7 bases map to TRBD1. CDR1 and CDR2 from the germline V gene are MNHNS and SASEGT. The CDR3 covers 14 residues. CDR3 DNA sequence: TGTGCCAGCAGTAGGTACCGGGACGACGATGCCAGGGGGTTC. Protein product: CASSRYRDDDARGF.

The genes are TRBV6-6 and TRBJ2-7; D gene uncertain. V was pared by 0 bases and J by 2 bases, with 11 bases between. The CDR3 has 15 residues. The germline CDR1 and CDR2 sequences are MNHNY and SVGAGI (reference sequence). The CDR3 loop reads CASSYSGARTYEQYF. CDR3 in DNA: TGTGCCAGCAGTTACTCAGGCGCCAGAACCTACGAGCAGTACTTC.

This chain connects TRBV7-9 to TRBJ2-7, with unresolved D. The length of the CDR3 is 14 residues. Germline assignment: CDR1 SEHNR and CDR2 FQNEAQ (reference sequence). V lost 2 bases and J 2 bases, leaving 10 bases between the germline ends. The CDR3 DNA is TGTGCCAGCAGCTTATATGACGGTCCCTACGAGCAGTACTTC. Translating gives CASSLYDGPYEQYF.

The chain couples TRBV6-1 to TRBJ1-2; the match to TRBD1 covers 9 bases. CDR3 size: 13 residues. Losses at the gene ends were 7 bases for V and 2 bases for J; bases not matched to a gene: 2. From germline, CDR1 is MNHNS and CDR2 SASEGT. In DNA, the CDR3 is TGTGCCAGCAAGACAGGGGGGAACTATGGCTACACCTTC. Its translation: CASKTGGNYGYTF.

This clone has a single count. The chain uses TRBV4-2 and TRBJ2-2, with 8 positions matching TRBD2. CDR3 length: 17 amino acids. J was trimmed by 4 bases and V by 4 bases; bases with no gene match: 11. CDR1 LGHNA and CDR2 YNFKEQ come from the germline V gene. The CDR3 region is CASSLSGAGVGTGELFF. CDR3 in DNA: TGTGCCAGCAGCCTAAGTGGAGCGGGAGTGGGCACCGGGGAGCTGTTTTTT.

Concerning this clone itself: Other DNA sequences in this specimen translate into the identical CDR3. This chain uses TRBV6-5 with TRBJ1-5, with D tentatively TRBD1 (6 bases). The CDR3 sequence is 12 residues long. Trimming removed 6 bases at V and 4 bases at J, with 7 bases between. From germline, CDR1 is MNHEY and CDR2 SVGAGI. The CDR3 loop reads CASRQGNQPQHF. The CDR3 nucleotides read TGTGCCAGCAGACAGGGAAATCAGCCCCAGCATTTT.

CDR3 amino acids: CAWSAFIHSYEQYF. CDR3 coding DNA: TGTGCCTGGAGTGCCTTTATACACTCCTACGAGCAGTACTTC. This rearrangement joins TRBV30 to TRBJ2-7; no firm D call. Germline V gene sequence: CDR1 GTSNPN, CDR2 SVGIG (reference sequence). The CDR3 consists of 14 residues. V was clipped by 1 base and J by 0 bases, with 10 bases between them.

A single count supports this clone. The chain links TRBV28 to TRBJ2-1; a possible D gene is TRBD1 (6 bases). Trimming took off 6 bases at V and 6 bases at J, with 15 bases between the two ends. The CDR3 is 14 residues long. Germline CDR1 is MDHEN and CDR2 is SYDVKM. The CDR3 nucleotides read TGTGCCAGCAGGCCAACCACAGGGCCCAATGAGCAGTTCTTC. It is translated as CASRPTTGPNEQFF.

V gene TRBV18 combines with J gene TRBJ1-5; D is unresolved. The CDR3 runs to 15 residues. Trimming took off 3 bases at V and 7 bases at J, with 16 bases between the two ends. Looked up from germline, CDR1 is KGHSH and CDR2 is LQKENI. This CDR3 is CASSPGYGSEQPQHF. The CDR3 DNA sequence: TGTGCCAGCTCACCGGGCTATGGTTCAGAACAGCCCCAGCATTTT.

This chain uses TRBV29-1 with TRBJ1-1; 8 bases agree with TRBD1. Germline loops: CDR1 SQVTM, CDR2 ANQGSEA. The CDR3 length is 13 residues. With 6 bases clipped from V and 1 base from J, the junction kept 4 bases outside the gene matches. The CDR3 bases are TGCAGCGTGGACAGGGTAGGGAACACTGAAGCTTTCTTT. This gives the protein CSVDRVGNTEAFF.

This clone was counted once. V gene TRBV2 combines with J gene TRBJ2-5; no definite D call. CDR3 length: 12 residues. Trimming shortened V by 4 bases and J by 5 bases, and 8 bases separated the two germline ends. Germline loops: CDR1 SNHLY, CDR2 FYNNEI. In DNA, the CDR3 is TGTGCCAGCAGTGGAAAGTCGGAGACCCAGTACTTC. It is translated as CASSGKSETQYF.

The J gene is TRBJ1-3, the V gene TRBV30; a possible D gene is TRBD1 (5 bases). The CDR3 runs 15 residues. Trimming removed 3 bases at V and 2 bases at J, with 14 bases between. Germline loops: CDR1 GTSNPN, CDR2 SVGIG (reference sequence). CDR3 sequence (DNA): TGTGCCTGGAGACCCCTCGGGGGAACTGGAAACACCATATATTTT. It is translated as CAWRPLGGTGNTIYF.